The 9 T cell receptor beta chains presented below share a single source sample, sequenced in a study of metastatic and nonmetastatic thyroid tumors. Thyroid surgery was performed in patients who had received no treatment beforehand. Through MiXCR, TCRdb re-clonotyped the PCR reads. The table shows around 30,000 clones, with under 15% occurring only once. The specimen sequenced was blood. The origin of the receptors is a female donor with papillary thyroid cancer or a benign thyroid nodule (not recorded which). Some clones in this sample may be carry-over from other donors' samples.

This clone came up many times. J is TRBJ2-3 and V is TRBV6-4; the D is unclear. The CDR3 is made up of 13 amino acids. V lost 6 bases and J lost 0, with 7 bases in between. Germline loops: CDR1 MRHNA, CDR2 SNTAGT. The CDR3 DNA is TGTGCCAGCAGCTCGGACAGCACAGATACGCAGTATTTT. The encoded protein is CASSSDSTDTQYF.

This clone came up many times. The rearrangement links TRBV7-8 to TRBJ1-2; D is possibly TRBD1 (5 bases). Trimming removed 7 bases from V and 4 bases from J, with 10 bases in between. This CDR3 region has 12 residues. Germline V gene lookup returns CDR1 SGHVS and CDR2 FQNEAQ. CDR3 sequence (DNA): TGTGCCAGCACAGGGCCTGGCTATGGCTACACCTTC. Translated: CASTGPGYGYTF.

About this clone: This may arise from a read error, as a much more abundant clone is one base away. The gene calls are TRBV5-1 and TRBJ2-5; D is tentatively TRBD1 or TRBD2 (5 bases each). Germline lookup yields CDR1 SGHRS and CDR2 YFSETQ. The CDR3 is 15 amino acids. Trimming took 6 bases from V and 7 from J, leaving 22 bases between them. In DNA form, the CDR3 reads TGCGCCAGCACTTTGGGGACGCAGGTCCGGGGGACCCAGTACTTC. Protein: CASTLGTQVRGTQYF.

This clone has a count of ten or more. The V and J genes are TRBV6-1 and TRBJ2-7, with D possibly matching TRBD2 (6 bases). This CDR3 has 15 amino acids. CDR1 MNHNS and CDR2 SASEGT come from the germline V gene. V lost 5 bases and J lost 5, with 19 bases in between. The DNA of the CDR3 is TGTGCCAGCAGTCGGACGGGACTGGGACCCCACGAGCAGTACTTC. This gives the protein CASSRTGLGPHEQYF.

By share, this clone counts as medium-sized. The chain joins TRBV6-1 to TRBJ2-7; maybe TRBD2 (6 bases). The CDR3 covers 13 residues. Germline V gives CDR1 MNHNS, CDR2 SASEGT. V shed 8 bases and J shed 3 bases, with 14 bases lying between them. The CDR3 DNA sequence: TGTGCCAGCGGCGGGACCTACCTCTACGAGCAGTACTTC. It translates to CASGGTYLYEQYF.

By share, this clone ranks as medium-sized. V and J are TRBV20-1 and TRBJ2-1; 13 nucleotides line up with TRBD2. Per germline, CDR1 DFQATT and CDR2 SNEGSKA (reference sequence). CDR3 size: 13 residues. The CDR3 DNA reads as TGCACGATACTAGCGGGAGGGCCTGATGAGCAGTTCTTC. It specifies CTILAGGPDEQFF.

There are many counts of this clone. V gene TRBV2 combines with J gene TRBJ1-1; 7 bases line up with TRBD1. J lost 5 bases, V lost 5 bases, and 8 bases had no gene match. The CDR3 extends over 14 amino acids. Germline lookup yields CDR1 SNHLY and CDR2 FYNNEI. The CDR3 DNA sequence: TGTGCCAGCAGTCTTGGACAGGCAGGGACTGAAGCTTTCTTT. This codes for CASSLGQAGTEAFF.

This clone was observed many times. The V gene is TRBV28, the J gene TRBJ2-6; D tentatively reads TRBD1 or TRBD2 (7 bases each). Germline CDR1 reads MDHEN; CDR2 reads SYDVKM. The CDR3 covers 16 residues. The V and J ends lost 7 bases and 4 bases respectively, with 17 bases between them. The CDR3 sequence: CASTAGGELGANVLTF. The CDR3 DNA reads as TGTGCCAGCACCGCAGGGGGGGAACTGGGGGCCAACGTCCTGACTTTC.

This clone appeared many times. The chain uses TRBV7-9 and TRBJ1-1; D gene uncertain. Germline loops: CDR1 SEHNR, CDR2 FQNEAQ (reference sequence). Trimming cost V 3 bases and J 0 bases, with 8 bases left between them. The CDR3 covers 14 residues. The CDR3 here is CASSFTALNTEAFF. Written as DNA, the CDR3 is TGTGCCAGCAGCTTCACGGCTTTGAACACTGAAGCTTTCTTT.